The TCR beta chain described here comes from a study of T cell responses to AZD1222 COVID-19 vaccine. General study results and limits: Donors, mostly white British, included more females; clonal diversity was possibly underestimated. When two AZD1222 doses had been given, Spike-specific TCR breadth and depth rose. Baseline serology detected seropositivity in only six AZD1222 recipients.

Comments on this clone: Its antigen is unidentified.

Per germline, CDR1 MDHEN and CDR2 SYDVKM. The CDR3 consists of 14 residues. The V end was cut by 5 bases, the J end by 6 bases, with 14 bases between. Libraries were prepared by immunoSEQ multiplex PCR; TCRdb keeps only in-frame clonotypes and omits some of them. The data show some 200,000 clones, 85% to 95% seen once. The sequencing used peripheral blood, collected 28 days after the second dose of the MenACWY control vaccine. The rearrangement links TRBV28 to TRBJ1-5, with D perhaps matching TRBD1 (6 bases). The receptor was isolated from an adult who received the MenACWY meningococcal vaccine as a control. The CDR3 bases are TGTGCCAGCAGTGTCAGGGGTGATCGTCAGCCCCAGCATTTT. Amino acids: CASSVRGDRQPQHF.